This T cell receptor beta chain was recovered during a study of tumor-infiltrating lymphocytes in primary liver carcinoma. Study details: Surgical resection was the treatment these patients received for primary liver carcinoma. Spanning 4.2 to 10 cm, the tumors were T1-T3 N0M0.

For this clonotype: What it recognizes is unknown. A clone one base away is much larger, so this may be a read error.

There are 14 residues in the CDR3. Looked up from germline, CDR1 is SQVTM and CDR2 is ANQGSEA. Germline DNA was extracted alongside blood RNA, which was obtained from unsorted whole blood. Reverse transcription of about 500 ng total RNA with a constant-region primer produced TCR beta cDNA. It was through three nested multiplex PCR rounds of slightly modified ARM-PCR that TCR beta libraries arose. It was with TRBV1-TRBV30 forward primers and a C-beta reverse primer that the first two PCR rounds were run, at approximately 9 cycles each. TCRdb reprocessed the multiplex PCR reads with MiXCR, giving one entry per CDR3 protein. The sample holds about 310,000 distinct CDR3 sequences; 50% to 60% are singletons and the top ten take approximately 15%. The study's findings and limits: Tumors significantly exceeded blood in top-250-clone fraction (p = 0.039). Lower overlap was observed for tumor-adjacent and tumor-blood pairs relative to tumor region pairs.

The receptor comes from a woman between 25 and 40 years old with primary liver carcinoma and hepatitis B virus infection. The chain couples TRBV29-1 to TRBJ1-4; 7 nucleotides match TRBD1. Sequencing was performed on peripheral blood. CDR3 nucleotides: TGCAGCGTTGGGGGGACAGCAACTAATGAAAAACCGTTTTTT. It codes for CSVGGTATNEKPFF.